The T cell receptor (beta chain) under discussion was sequenced for a study of neurological immune-mediated disorders. The sample holds many counts of this clonotype. Trimming removed 4 bases from V and 0 bases from J; junction bases left unmatched: 8. CDR3 length equals 20 residues. The germline V gene encodes CDR1 SGHVS and CDR2 FNYEAQ. Using its own MiXCR run on the 5' RACE reads, TCRdb lists one record per CDR3 protein. The sample has around 69,000 distinct CDR3 sequences, roughly 10% seen once. Time point given: longitudinal time-point 1 (baseline). This receptor was obtained from a man aged 30 to 45 in good health. Sequencing used PBMCs. The gene calls are TRBV7-6 and TRBJ2-6, with 14 bases fitting TRBD2. CDR3 DNA: TGTGCCAGCAGCTCCCCGGGACTAGCGGGAGAGATCTCTGGGGCCAACGTCCTGACTTTC. The encoded protein is CASSSPGLAGEISGANVLTF.